The next 8 T cell receptor beta chains were all read from a single sample in a study of sequential checkpoint blockade in melanoma. Treatment specified: randomized to nivolumab then ipilimumab (arm A) or the reverse (arm B). Profiling relied on immunoSEQ multiplex PCR, and the TCRdb table lists in-frame clones only, not all of them. The data contain around 18,000 clones, around four fifths of them singletons. The starting material was CD8+ T cells sorted from blood (inferred from file names), obtained from a patient given nivolumab and ipilimumab in sequence. The receptors were gathered from a human donor with melanoma.

V usage is TRBV6-4 and J usage is TRBJ2-2; D perhaps matches TRBD1 (6 bases). CDR1 is MRHNA, CDR2 SNTAGT, per germline. This CDR3 is built from 14 residues. V was shortened by 7 bases and J by 3 bases, with 12 bases between the two germline ends. The CDR3, as DNA: TGTGCCAGCAAATCAGGGGCGGACACCGGGGAGCTGTTTTTT. Protein sequence: CASKSGADTGELFF.

This chain uses TRBV27 with TRBJ2-1, with D maybe TRBD1 (6 bases). Trimming took off 0 bases at V and 2 bases at J, with 8 bases between the two ends. Looked up from germline, CDR1 is MNHEY and CDR2 is SMNVEV (reference sequence). This CDR3 is 15 amino acids long. CDR3 sequence: CASSLSDSTYNEQFF. The CDR3 DNA sequence: TGTGCCAGCAGTTTATCGGACAGTACCTACAATGAGCAGTTCTTC.

The V and J genes are TRBV18 and TRBJ1-6, with D uncertain. The CDR3 is 13 residues long. Germline-derived CDR1 and CDR2 are KGHSH and LQKENI. Trimming removed 2 bases at V and 7 bases at J, with 6 bases between. CDR3 DNA: TGTGCCAGCTCACCAGACAAGAATTCACCCCTCCACTTT. Its protein is CASSPDKNSPLHF.

This clone was counted between two and nine times. J is TRBJ1-1 and V is TRBV6-4; D remains ambiguous. Germline V gene sequence: CDR1 MRHNA, CDR2 SNTAGT. Between the trimmed V and J ends, which lost 4 bases and 3 bases, there was a span of 9 bases. This CDR3 has 13 amino acids. For the CDR3, the DNA is TGTGCCAGCAGTGCCCGGGAGGACACTGAAGCTTTCTTT. As protein: CASSAREDTEAFF.

This chain uses TRBV15 with TRBJ1-5, with D possibly TRBD1 on 6 matching bases. Germline assignment: CDR1 LNHNV and CDR2 YYDKDF (reference sequence). Trimming stripped 4 bases from V and 1 base from J, with 11 bases between. CDR3 length: 15 residues. The CDR3 loop is CATSNRDGSNQPQHF. In DNA, the CDR3 is TGTGCCACCAGCAACAGGGATGGGAGCAATCAGCCCCAGCATTTT.

The J gene is TRBJ2-7, the V gene TRBV6-5; 8 bases agree with TRBD2. The CDR3 sequence is 15 residues long. V was pared by 5 bases and J by 0 bases, with 6 bases of the junction left unmatched. CDR1 and CDR2 (germline): MNHEY, SVGAGI. CDR3 in DNA: TGTGCCAGCAGTGCTTCGGGAGGGGACTCCTACGAGCAGTACTTC. Amino acids: CASSASGGDSYEQYF.

This clone was recorded a few times. The chain is built from TRBV2 and TRBJ2-7, with a weak D call TRBD1 (5 bases). CDR1 SNHLY and CDR2 FYNNEI come from the germline V gene. The CDR3 length is 12 residues. The V end was cut by 5 bases, the J end by 6 bases, with 11 bases between. DNA for the CDR3: TGTGCCAGCAGTCACGTCAGGGTCGAGCAGTACTTC. The encoded protein is CASSHVRVEQYF.

The chain combines TRBV27 with TRBJ2-7; no reliable D call. Trimming shortened V by 0 bases and J by 0 bases, and 15 bases separated the two germline ends. The CDR3 has 17 amino acids. Germline assignment: CDR1 MNHEY and CDR2 SMNVEV (reference sequence). The CDR3 loop is CASSLSHSRFLSYEQYF. The DNA for the CDR3 is TGTGCCAGCAGTTTATCCCACTCTCGGTTTCTCTCCTACGAGCAGTACTTC.